The rows below give T cell receptor beta chains drawn from one sample of a study of blood T cell repertoires in COVID-19. Sequencing used immunoSEQ multiplex PCR; TCRdb keeps in-frame clones, though not all of them. The sample consists of some 530,000 clones, approximately 86% of them appearing once. Sequencing was done on a sample of PBMCs or T cells enriched from blood (not recorded which). All receptors derive from a woman in her fifties or sixties who had recovered from COVID-19. CDR3s include the opening cysteine and the closing phenylalanine or tryptophan. D genes are given only for firm matches. The size entry is marked missing in some rows and otherwise reads once, few, many or a size class.

d_gene	v_gene	j_gene	abundance	CDR3nt	CDR3aa
-	TRBV5-1	TRBJ2-7	-	TGCGCCAGCAGCTTAGGAGGGCCGGACTACGAGCAGTACTTC	CASSLGGPDYEQYF
TRBD1	TRBV29-1	TRBJ1-2	-	TGCAGCGTTTGGACAGGCCTTAACTATGGCTACACCTTC	CSVWTGLNYGYTF
-	TRBV6-4	TRBJ2-5	-	TGTGCCAGCAGTGACGGCCCTTTCATGACCCAGTACTTC	CASSDGPFMTQYF
TRBD1	TRBV6-5	TRBJ2-1	-	TGTGCCAGCAGTAGAAAGTCCCGGGACAGTATAATCTTC	CASSRKSRDSIIF
-	TRBV9	TRBJ1-3	-	TGTGCCAGCAGCGCCCGGGGGGGCGGTTTAGGAAACACCATATATTTT	CASSARGGGLGNTIYF
TRBD1	TRBV13	TRBJ2-1	-	TGTGCCAGCAGCTCCTACAGGGGGCAAGGATACAATGAGCAGTTCTTC	CASSSYRGQGYNEQFF
-	TRBV30	TRBJ2-3	-	TGTGCCTGCCACGGACGACTAGTAGGTACAGATACGCAGTATTTT	CACHGRLVGTDTQYF
-	TRBV12-5	TRBJ2-5	-	TGTGCTAGTGGTTCCGGGGAATGGGGGACCCAGTACTTC	CASGSGEWGTQYF
TRBD1	TRBV19	TRBJ2-6	-	TGTGCCAGTAGTATTTGGGACAGGGACTCTGGGGCCAACGTCCTGACTTTC	CASSIWDRDSGANVLTF
TRBD2	TRBV15	TRBJ2-1	many	TGTGCCACCAGCAGAGATCGCGTTGCCAGCGGGGGGGCCGATGAGCAGTTCTTC	CATSRDRVASGGADEQFF
-	TRBV4-1	TRBJ1-5	-	TGCGCCAGCAGCCAAGTGTGGGGCGAACCCCAGCATTTT	CASSQVWGEPQHF
-	TRBV19	TRBJ1-3	-	TGTGCCACCATGACACTTAACGGAAACACCATATATTTT	CATMTLNGNTIYF
-	TRBV5-6	TRBJ2-3	-	TGTGCCAGCAGCTTGGCCGAGACTAGAGATACGCAGTATTTT	CASSLAETRDTQYF
TRBD2	TRBV11-2	TRBJ2-7	-	TGTGCCAGCAGCACTAGCGGGGGGGCTTACTACGAGCAGTACTTC	CASSTSGGAYYEQYF
-	TRBV13	TRBJ2-7	-	TGTGCCAGCAGCTTAGGAGGAGGGGGCAGGGAGCAGTACTTC	CASSLGGGGREQYF
TRBD2	TRBV5-1	TRBJ2-3	-	TGCGCCAGCAGCTCGACTAGCGGCACAGATACGCAGTATTTT	CASSSTSGTDTQYF
-	TRBV24-1	TRBJ2-7	-	TGTGCCACCAGTGATCCCGGGAAGAACTACGAGCAGTACTTC	CATSDPGKNYEQYF
-	TRBV20-1	TRBJ2-1	-	TGCAGTGCTAGTCGCCTAGCCGTAGGCAATGAGCAGTTCTTC	CSASRLAVGNEQFF